This T cell receptor beta chain comes out of a study of blood T cell repertoires in COVID-19. TCRdb's copy holds only in-frame clones and misses some; the assay was immunoSEQ multiplex PCR. The sample carries roughly 68,000 clones, roughly 85% recorded once. The CDR3 has 11 residues. The germline CDR1 and CDR2 sequences are LNHDA and SQIVND (reference sequence). V was pared by 3 bases and J by 10 bases, with 9 bases between. Sequencing was performed on peripheral blood. The origin of this receptor is a woman aged 45 to 65 with COVID-19, enrolled during active disease. The gene calls are TRBV19 and TRBJ1-1, with D unclear. CDR3 loop: CASSIRGAAFF. CDR3 nucleotides: TGTGCCAGTAGTATCCGAGGTGCAGCTTTCTTT.